Following are 26 T cell receptor beta chains from one sample sequenced in a study of beta chain features in type 1 diabetes. The study, taken as a whole, reports: Among patients with Type 1 diabetes, TCRB CDR3s were moderately but significantly shorter in every one of the four CD4+ subsets.

No cognate antigen is known for these TCRs. The whole isolated RNA underwent reverse transcription, so sequencing captured expressed TCRB transcripts. Some clones are missing from TCRdb's copy, which holds only in-frame ones; the method was immunoSEQ multiplex PCR. The data hold hundreds of thousands of clones, with about an eighth observed a single time. Sequenced sample: naive CD4+ T cells from blood. The receptors were sampled from a man aged 18 to 29 with type 1 diabetes.

This chain uses TRBV5-6 with TRBJ1-2, with 9 bases identical to TRBD1. The ends lost 2 bases at V and 3 bases at J; junction bases unmatched: 2. This CDR3 comprises 14 residues. Germline V gene sequence: CDR1 SGHDT, CDR2 YYEEEE. CDR3 amino acids: CASSFRDRDYGYTF. For the CDR3, the DNA is TGTGCCAGCAGCTTTAGGGACAGGGACTATGGCTACACCTTC.

The V call is TRBV6-5, the J call TRBJ2-1; TRBD1 might be the D (6 bases). The germline gives CDR1 MNHEY, CDR2 SVGAGI. The CDR3 covers 13 residues. V lost 5 bases to trimming and J lost 4 bases, with 9 bases between them. Here the CDR3 reads CASSATGYNEQFF. The CDR3 DNA reads as TGTGCCAGCAGTGCTACAGGGTACAATGAGCAGTTCTTC.

The chain has TRBV5-1 and TRBJ2-7; TRBD1 is a possible D gene (6 bases). CDR3 length equals 15 residues. Germline V lookup: CDR1 SGHRS, CDR2 YFSETQ. V lost 7 bases, J lost 2 bases, and 19 bases lay in between. CDR3 coding DNA: TGCGCCAGCGGACCACAGGGCTTCCTGACCTACGAGCAGTACTTC. Translation gives CASGPQGFLTYEQYF.

This clone showed up just a few times. The V call is TRBV7-9, the J call TRBJ2-3; 11 bases match TRBD2. Trimming cost V 5 bases and J 6 bases; bases outside gene matches: 10. Germline CDR1 SEHNR, CDR2 FQNEAQ (reference sequence). The CDR3 is 16 residues long. The CDR3 DNA reads as TGTGCCAGCAGCCCCAGACTAGCGGGGCAAGGGGATACGCAGTATTTT. Translation gives CASSPRLAGQGDTQYF.

This clone has just a few counts. The chain carries TRBV29-1 and TRBJ2-1; the D gene could be TRBD1 or TRBD2 (5 bases each). The CDR3 spans 16 residues. The germline gives CDR1 SQVTM, CDR2 ANQGSEA. Trimming took 3 bases from V and 3 from J, leaving 18 bases between them. DNA for the CDR3: TGCAGCGTTGATCACCCCCGGGACGGCCACTACAATGAGCAGTTCTTC. Translating it yields CSVDHPRDGHYNEQFF.

This rearrangement joins TRBV4-3 to TRBJ2-4; perhaps D is TRBD1 or TRBD2 (5 bases each). Germline CDR1 is LGHNA and CDR2 is YSLEER. Trimming took off 0 bases at V and 6 bases at J, with 15 bases between the two ends. This CDR3 contains 16 residues. The CDR3 coding sequence is TGCGCCAGCAGCCAAGAGGTGGGGACCGGAGGAAACATTCAGTACTTC. Its protein product is CASSQEVGTGGNIQYF.

The chain has TRBV7-2 and TRBJ1-4; D might be TRBD1 (5 bases). CDR1 is SGHTA and CDR2 is FQGNSA in the germline V gene. V was trimmed by 1 base and J by 4 bases, leaving 7 bases between them. This CDR3 region has 14 residues. The CDR3 region has the DNA TGTGCCAGCAGCTTAGGGGACGGTAATGAAAAACTGTTTTTT. It specifies CASSLGDGNEKLFF.

This clone has only a few counts. The chain combines TRBV5-1 with TRBJ2-1, with 11 nucleotides matching TRBD2. CDR1 is SGHRS, CDR2 YFSETQ, per germline. The CDR3 loop spans 15 amino acids. Trimming took 2 bases from V and 6 from J; bases not matched to a gene: 4. CDR3 loop: CASSLTSGSVNEQFF. The CDR3 DNA reads TGCGCCAGCAGCTTAACTAGCGGGAGCGTCAATGAGCAGTTCTTC.

This clone was observed a handful of times. The chain couples TRBV29-1 to TRBJ1-1, with 12 bases fitting TRBD1. CDR3 length equals 18 residues. The germline V gene has CDR1 SQVTM and CDR2 ANQGSEA. J gave up 0 bases and V 1 base, and 9 bases lay outside the gene matches. In DNA, the CDR3 is TGCAGCGTTGAAGGGGCCGGGACAGGGGGCCAAATGAACACTGAAGCTTTCTTT. It translates to CSVEGAGTGGQMNTEAFF.

This clone was found a few times. J is TRBJ2-1 and V is TRBV7-3, with TRBD2 matching 7 bases. Germline V lookup: CDR1 SGHTA, CDR2 FQGTGA. The V gene end was trimmed by 5 bases and the J gene end by 0 bases; junction bases not matched to a gene: 7. The CDR3 consists of 16 residues. DNA for the CDR3: TGTGCCAGCAGCCCCATAGCGGGTAGCTCCTACAATGAGCAGTTCTTC. This gives the protein CASSPIAGSSYNEQFF.

The rearrangement joins TRBV9 to TRBJ1-2; 7 bases agree with TRBD1. Germline CDR1 is SGDLS and CDR2 is YYNGEE. The CDR3 is 16 residues long. V lost 0 bases, J lost 7 bases, and 12 bases stayed unmatched. The CDR3 region is CASSVATSGQGGGYTF. Written as DNA, the CDR3 is TGTGCCAGCAGCGTAGCTACGTCCGGGCAGGGGGGTGGCTACACCTTC.

A few counts support this clone. This chain's CDR3 is CASSPDRGDYEQYF. For the CDR3, the DNA is TGTGCCAGCAGCCCCGACAGGGGGGACTACGAGCAGTACTTC. This chain uses TRBV9 with TRBJ2-7; TRBD1 aligns across 9 bases. Losses at the gene ends were 4 bases for V and 3 bases for J; bases not matched to a gene: 5. The CDR3 spans 14 residues. Germline V gene sequence: CDR1 SGDLS, CDR2 YYNGEE.

The chain uses TRBV12-2 and TRBJ2-3; the D call of TRBD2 is as the table states it, not checked on the DNA. TRBV12-2 is noted as a pseudogene. CDR3 size: 11 residues. The CDR3 protein is CDLEGPNTQYF. CDR3 DNA: TGTGATCTTGAGGGTCCCAATACGCAGTATTTT.

The chain uses TRBV9 and TRBJ2-3, with 7 positions matching TRBD1. Germline CDR1 and CDR2: SGDLS and YYNGEE. The V and J ends lost 0 bases and 6 bases, in that order; junction bases with no gene match: 7. CDR3 size: 15 residues. CDR3 residues: CASSVGGQVGDTQYF. CDR3 nucleotides: TGTGCCAGCAGCGTAGGTGGACAGGTAGGGGATACGCAGTATTTT.

The chain links TRBV5-4 to TRBJ2-2, with D tentatively TRBD2 (5 bases). The germline CDR1 and CDR2 sequences are SGHNT and YYREEE (reference sequence). V shed 0 bases and J shed 5 bases, with 11 bases lying between them. The CDR3 has 15 amino acids. CDR3 bases: TGTGCCAGCAGCTTGGCGGGGTATTCGACCGGGGAGCTGTTTTTT. This gives the protein CASSLAGYSTGELFF.

V gene TRBV9 combines with J gene TRBJ2-7; D possibly corresponds to TRBD1 (6 bases). This CDR3 is built from 17 residues. Trimming removed 0 bases from V and 0 bases from J, with 16 bases in between. In germline, CDR1 is SGDLS, CDR2 YYNGEE. The CDR3 nucleotides read TGTGCCAGCAGCGTAGACGTACAGGGTTCTTTCTCCTACGAGCAGTACTTC. As protein: CASSVDVQGSFSYEQYF.

This clone was counted only a few times. J is TRBJ2-7 and V is TRBV5-1, with 7 positions matching TRBD1. CDR3 length equals 15 residues. Germline loops: CDR1 SGHRS, CDR2 YFSETQ. V lost 7 bases to trimming and J lost 3 bases; unmatched junction nucleotides: 13. The CDR3 is CASRRPGQLNYEQYF. In nucleotides, the CDR3 is TGCGCCAGCCGCCGACCGGGACAGCTTAACTACGAGCAGTACTTC.

V usage is TRBV7-9 and J usage is TRBJ2-7; possible D gene TRBD2, 5 bases. The CDR3 runs to 14 residues. Germline assignment: CDR1 SEHNR and CDR2 FQNEAQ (reference sequence). V was pared by 5 bases and J by 8 bases, with 19 bases between. The chain's CDR3 is CASSRTAPPTKQYF. The CDR3 DNA reads TGTGCCAGCAGCCGGACTGCTCCCCCTACGAAGCAGTACTTC.

This clone was recorded a few times. The V call is TRBV10-3, the J call TRBJ2-1; 7 bases map to TRBD2. V gave up 0 bases and J gave up 5 bases; unmatched junction bases: 10. The CDR3 runs to 17 residues. CDR1 and CDR2 (germline): ENHRY, SYGVKD. The CDR3 here is CAISESAGAGKNNEQFF. The CDR3 nucleotides read TGTGCCATCAGTGAGTCGGCTGGAGCGGGGAAAAACAATGAGCAGTTCTTC.

This clone was counted only a few times. The CDR3 loop reads CASRSGDYGYTF. CDR3 coding DNA: TGTGCCAGCCGCTCCGGGGACTATGGCTACACCTTC. This chain uses TRBV6-6 with TRBJ1-2; D not certain. Trimming removed 8 bases from V and 3 bases from J, with 10 bases in between. The CDR3 consists of 12 residues. Germline loops: CDR1 MNHNY, CDR2 SVGAGI (reference sequence).

The rearrangement links TRBV6-5 to TRBJ1-2; no clear D gene. Per germline, CDR1 MNHEY and CDR2 SVGAGI. The length of the CDR3 is 12 residues. V dropped 6 bases and J dropped 7 bases, with 12 bases sitting between them. This CDR3 reads CASRSPVAGYTF. The CDR3 DNA is TGTGCCAGCAGGTCCCCAGTTGCTGGCTACACCTTC.

This clone was seen only a few times. V usage is TRBV7-9 and J usage is TRBJ2-7; weak D call: TRBD2 (6 bases). Looked up from germline, CDR1 is SEHNR and CDR2 is FQNEAQ (reference sequence). The CDR3 is 15 residues long. Trimming took 5 bases from V and 5 from J, leaving 19 bases between them. CDR3 residues: CASSPGAGGAHEQYF. DNA of the CDR3: TGTGCCAGCAGCCCAGGAGCAGGCGGGGCTCACGAGCAGTACTTC.

This rearrangement joins TRBV30 to TRBJ2-2; D remains unclear. The CDR3 runs to 11 residues. Trimming shortened V by 2 bases and J by 6 bases, and 4 bases separated the two germline ends. Germline CDR1 GTSNPN, CDR2 SVGIG (reference sequence). This chain's CDR3 is CAWSPSGELFF. CDR3 nucleotides: TGTGCCTGGAGTCCATCCGGGGAGCTGTTTTTT.

This clone has only a few counts. The rearrangement uses TRBV30 and TRBJ2-4; 9 nucleotides match TRBD1. This CDR3 is 22 amino acids long. Germline-derived CDR1 and CDR2 are GTSNPN and SVGIG (reference sequence). Losses at the gene ends were 0 bases for V and 0 bases for J; bases not matched to a gene: 21. CDR3 DNA: TGTGCCTGGAGTGTACGACAGGGGGACCGGGGCCTCCTTCAGGGAGCCAAAAACATTCAGTACTTC. It encodes CAWSVRQGDRGLLQGAKNIQYF.

The chain recombines TRBV2 with TRBJ1-2; D ambiguous. CDR3 length equals 12 residues. Germline V gene data show CDR1 as SNHLY and CDR2 as FYNNEI. Trimming removed 5 bases at V and 4 bases at J, with 8 bases between. The CDR3: CASSMEGYGYTF. In DNA, the CDR3 is TGTGCCAGCAGTATGGAGGGCTATGGCTACACCTTC.

This clone was counted a few times. The rearrangement uses TRBV12-5 and TRBJ2-7; D call uncertain. Germline V gives CDR1 LGHNT, CDR2 FRNRAP. This CDR3 has 11 amino acids. V lost 5 bases and J lost 4, with 6 bases in between. In nucleotides, the CDR3 is TGTGCTAGTGGTGCCGGGTACGAGCAGTACTTC. Translated: CASGAGYEQYF. The complete variable domain, with remaining parts taken from reference TRBV12-5 and TRBJ2-7, reads DARVTQTPRHKVTEMGQEVTMRCQPILGHNTVFWYRQTMMQGLELLAYFRNRAPLDDSGMPKDRFSAEMPDATLATLKIQPSEPRDSAVYFCASGAGYEQYFGPGTRLTVT.